A single T cell receptor (beta chain) is shown here with its context. The data derive from a study of CD8 T cells in Susac syndrome. Study-level background: Intravenous immunoglobulin alone or corticosteroids were being given to patients with Susac syndrome at blood draw, unless they were therapy-naive.

V was pared by 0 bases and J by 3 bases, with 0 bases between. The CDR3 is made up of 11 amino acids. Germline CDR1 is LGHNA and CDR2 is YNFKEQ. Definite or probable Susac syndrome was diagnosed using recently defined diagnostic criteria. The CD8+ and CD4+ T cells were isolated magnetically using a negative isolation approach, whereas the TEMRA cells were enriched by FACS. Random hexamers primed reverse transcription of about 0.45 to 1 ug RNA. The amplification used immunoSEQ multiplex PCR on TCR beta CDR3; it spanned 54 Vbeta and 13 Jbeta. TCRdb fed the immunoSEQ multiplex PCR reads into MiXCR, producing one record per CDR3 protein. The sample holds 150,000 to 200,000 distinct CDR3 sequences; roughly 90% are singletons and the top ten take around 0.085%.

The sequencing input was CD4+ T cells from PBMCs. The receptor was derived from a human donor with Susac syndrome. V is TRBV4-2 and J is TRBJ2-7; D unresolved. The CDR3 DNA sequence: TGTGCCAGCAGCCAAGACTACGAGCAGTACTTC. Its translation: CASSQDYEQYF.